This TCR beta chain was observed in a study of T cell repertoires in cytomegalovirus infection. As to this clonotype: Its antigen remains unidentified.

TCRdb reanalysed the reads using MiXCR and keeps one entry per CDR3 protein. Of 140,000 to 150,000 distinct CDR3 sequences listed, more than 30% were seen once; the top ten hold around 50%. Trimming stripped 5 bases from V and 2 bases from J, with 11 bases between. Germline loops: CDR1 SGHRS, CDR2 YFSETQ. The CDR3 is made up of 13 amino acids. This sample comprised CD8+ T cells from cultured PBMCs, obtained from culture after CMV antigen stimulation. J is TRBJ2-7 and V is TRBV5-1; D gene ambiguous. The receptor was isolated from a human donor in good health (CMV status not recorded). Some clones in this sample may be carry-over from other donors' samples. CDR3 coding DNA: TGCGCCAGCAGGAACACCACCGCCTACGAGCAGTACTTC. It codes for CASRNTTAYEQYF.